A single sample gave rise to the 31 T cell receptor beta chains below, sequenced in a study of blood T cell repertoires in COVID-19. Sequencing was performed with immunoSEQ multiplex PCR; in TCRdb, only in-frame clones are kept and a portion is missing. The sample has some 270,000 clones, about 83% seen once; the top ten hold about 1.6%. The specimen was peripheral blood. All receptors come from a woman aged 35 to 49 who had recovered from COVID-19.

This chain links TRBV2 with TRBJ1-5, with D unclear. This CDR3 region has 18 residues. CDR1 is SNHLY and CDR2 is FYNNEI in the germline V gene. Between the trimmed V and J ends, which lost 1 base and 0 bases, there was a span of 16 bases. The CDR3 is CASSEVRNQDYSNQPQHF. In nucleotides, the CDR3 is TGTGCCAGCAGTGAAGTCCGTAACCAGGACTATAGCAATCAGCCCCAGCATTTT.

The chain employs TRBV24-1 and TRBJ2-7; 7 bases align to TRBD1. J lost 4 bases, V lost 7 bases, and 3 bases had no gene match. Germline CDR1 and CDR2: KGHDR and SFDVKD. The CDR3 spans 12 residues. CDR3 residues: CATRGDSYEQYF. The CDR3 DNA is TGTGCCACCAGGGGGGACAGTTACGAGCAGTACTTC.

The V and J genes are TRBV19 and TRBJ2-7, with D possibly matching TRBD1 (5 bases). Trimming cost V 5 bases and J 4 bases, with 12 bases left between them. CDR3 size: 13 residues. Germline-derived CDR1 and CDR2 are LNHDA and SQIVND (reference sequence). In nucleotides, the CDR3 is TGTGCCAGTAGTGAAAACCACAGGTACGAGCAGTACTTC. Translating it yields CASSENHRYEQYF.

The chain couples TRBV5-1 to TRBJ2-5; TRBD2 matches at 7 bases. The CDR3 is made up of 15 amino acids. Trimming cost V 4 bases and J 2 bases; bases outside gene matches: 8. The germline gives CDR1 SGHRS, CDR2 YFSETQ. This CDR3 is CASSRGGGDQETQYF. The CDR3, as DNA: TGCGCCAGCAGCCGTGGTGGGGGGGATCAAGAGACCCAGTACTTC.

The sample holds many counts of this clone. The chain is built from TRBV28 and TRBJ1-3; D is uncertain. V lost 6 bases and J 2 bases, leaving 20 bases between the germline ends. The germline gives CDR1 MDHEN, CDR2 SYDVKM. The CDR3 spans 17 residues. The CDR3 DNA reads TGTGCCAGCAGCCTAAGCGGAAAAATCAAGGCTGGAAACACCATATATTTT. It codes for CASSLSGKIKAGNTIYF.

The chain is built from TRBV3-1 (or the pseudogene TRBV3-2) and TRBJ1-4, with no clear D. Germline V gives CDR1 LGHDT, CDR2 YNNKEL (reference sequence). V shed 0 bases and J shed 13 bases, with 6 bases lying between them. CDR3 length equals 11 residues. CDR3 protein: CASSQDRGLFF. As DNA, the CDR3 is TGTGCCAGCAGCCAAGACCGGGGACTGTTTTTT.

A few counts support this clone. The chain is built from TRBV28 and TRBJ1-2; no clear D. Germline V gene data show CDR1 as MDHEN and CDR2 as SYDVKM. The V and J ends lost 2 bases and 4 bases respectively, with 17 bases between them. The CDR3 sequence is 16 residues long. The CDR3 DNA reads as TGTGCCAGCAGTTTACCCACCGAGGCCCTCGGCTATGGCTACACCTTC. It yields the protein CASSLPTEALGYGYTF.

This chain connects TRBV7-9 to TRBJ1-2, with TRBD1 matching over 12 bases. The junction had 6 bases not matched to a gene; V was cut back by 3 bases and J by 4 bases. Germline values: CDR1 SEHNR, CDR2 FQNEAQ (reference sequence). The CDR3 runs 16 residues. CDR3: CASSLAGTGGSYGYTF. CDR3 bases: TGTGCCAGCAGCTTGGCCGGGACAGGGGGCAGCTATGGCTACACCTTC.

This clone has just one count. CDR3 DNA: TGTGCCAGCAGCCGAGGGTACAGCTTCACCGGGGAGCTGTTTTTT. This sequence encodes CASSRGYSFTGELFF. V and J are TRBV7-6 and TRBJ2-2, with TRBD2 as a possible D gene (5 bases). CDR1 and CDR2 from the germline V gene are SGHVS and FNYEAQ. The ends were cut back, 5 bases at V and 4 bases at J, with 14 bases in the middle. This CDR3 comprises 15 residues.

The CDR3 loop is CASSYRIGLAVEQYF. In DNA, the CDR3 is TGTGCCAGCAGTTATCGAATAGGACTAGCGGTCGAGCAGTACTTC. This chain joins TRBV6-2 or TRBV6-3 and TRBJ2-7; 10 nucleotides line up with TRBD2. The CDR3 runs 15 residues. Germline V gene lookup returns CDR1 MNHEY and CDR2 SVGEGT. J gave up 6 bases and V 3 bases, and 8 bases lay outside the gene matches.

This sequence joins TRBV19 and TRBJ1-1; 7 positions match TRBD1. The V gene end was trimmed by 9 bases and the J gene end by 6 bases; junction bases not matched to a gene: 7. The CDR3 is 12 amino acids. Germline V gene sequence: CDR1 LNHDA, CDR2 SQIVND (reference sequence). DNA for the CDR3: TGTGCCAGCGAAGGGGGCCCCGCTGAAGCTTTCTTT. Amino acid sequence: CASEGGPAEAFF.

This clone occurred once. This chain connects TRBV9 to TRBJ1-3, with D possibly matching TRBD1 (6 bases). The CDR3 covers 16 residues. The germline V gene encodes CDR1 SGDLS and CDR2 YYNGEE. Deletions cut 3 bases from V and 2 bases from J, with 15 bases between. The CDR3 nucleotides read TGTGCCAGCAGCGCACGAGGACAGCTTACTGGAAACACCATATATTTT. Its translation is CASSARGQLTGNTIYF.

The gene calls are TRBV7-9 and TRBJ1-1, with D uncertain. There are 18 residues in the CDR3. Looked up from germline, CDR1 is SEHNR and CDR2 is FQNEAQ (reference sequence). Trimming cost V 5 bases and J 0 bases, with 22 bases left between them. CDR3 coding DNA: TGTGCCAGCAGCGGTCCGAAAGTGGGAGACTTAATGAACACTGAAGCTTTCTTT. It encodes CASSGPKVGDLMNTEAFF.

The chain employs TRBV5-1 and TRBJ1-2; TRBD1 matches 12 bases. CDR3 length: 17 amino acids. Germline lookup yields CDR1 SGHRS and CDR2 YFSETQ. V gave up 4 bases and J gave up 4 bases; unmatched junction bases: 11. CDR3 sequence reads: CASSPGTGGSRSYGYTF. In DNA form, the CDR3 reads TGCGCCAGCAGCCCCGGGACAGGGGGCTCTCGATCCTATGGCTACACCTTC.

The chain's CDR3 is CASVPQDYGYTF. DNA of the CDR3: TGTGCCAGCGTCCCCCAGGACTATGGCTACACCTTC. The chain joins TRBV2 to TRBJ1-2; D is uncertain. V was clipped by 8 bases and J by 3 bases, with 10 bases between them. The CDR3 extends over 12 amino acids. CDR1 SNHLY and CDR2 FYNNEI come from the germline V gene.

This clone was picked up one time. The chain employs TRBV30 and TRBJ1-4; TRBD1 aligns across 9 bases. The CDR3 sequence is 16 residues long. Germline trimming cut 2 bases from V and 7 bases from J; bases unmatched to any gene: 11. Germline V gene lookup returns CDR1 GTSNPN and CDR2 SVGIG (reference sequence). The CDR3 region is CAWSTKTGGASEKLFF. CDR3 nucleotide sequence: TGTGCCTGGAGTACTAAAACAGGGGGCGCGAGTGAAAAACTGTTTTTT.

The rearrangement uses TRBV4-2 and TRBJ2-2; weak D call: TRBD2 (7 bases). The CDR3 extends over 17 amino acids. Germline-derived CDR1 and CDR2 are LGHNA and YNFKEQ. Trimming took 4 bases from V and 7 from J, leaving 22 bases between them. The CDR3 sequence is CASSLTGGTPGGGELFF. In DNA, the CDR3 is TGTGCCAGCAGCCTCACGGGGGGCACTCCCGGGGGCGGGGAGCTGTTTTTT.

The chain employs TRBV5-1 and TRBJ2-3; 7 bases are shared with TRBD1. After removal of 7 bases from V and 2 bases from J, the junction contained 10 bases not matched to a gene. The germline CDR1 and CDR2 sequences are SGHRS and YFSETQ. CDR3 length equals 15 residues. The CDR3 protein is CASEPPGQLTDTQYF. CDR3 DNA: TGCGCCAGCGAACCCCCGGGACAGCTCACAGATACGCAGTATTTT.

This chain links TRBV10-3 with TRBJ2-2; D not resolved. Germline CDR1 and CDR2: ENHRY and SYGVKD. CDR3 length equals 16 residues. Trimming left V 7 bases short and J 7 bases short, with 22 bases between. The CDR3 DNA reads as TGTGCCATCAACGCTGGGCTGGGCCCCCCAGGCGGGGAGCTGTTTTTT. Its translation is CAINAGLGPPGGELFF.

V is TRBV5-1 and J is TRBJ1-2; no clear D. The V gene's germline CDR1 is SGHRS and CDR2 YFSETQ. V lost 4 bases, J lost 4 bases, and 14 bases lay in between. The CDR3 sequence is 14 residues long. The CDR3 region is CASSPGRGVYGYTF. DNA for the CDR3: TGCGCCAGCAGCCCCGGACGGGGAGTCTATGGCTACACCTTC.

This chain uses TRBV5-1 with TRBJ1-1; a possible D gene is TRBD1 (5 bases). The CDR3 consists of 14 residues. Germline V gives CDR1 SGHRS, CDR2 YFSETQ. V lost 4 bases and J lost 1, with 11 bases in between. The CDR3 DNA reads TGCGCCAGCAGCGGATGGACATCGAACACTGAAGCTTTCTTT. Protein product: CASSGWTSNTEAFF.

V is TRBV27 and J is TRBJ1-2, with a tentative D call TRBD1 (5 bases). The CDR3 covers 15 residues. The ends were cut back, 4 bases at V and 1 base at J, with 13 bases in the middle. Per the germline V gene, CDR1 is MNHEY and CDR2 is SMNVEV (reference sequence). The CDR3 region has the DNA TGTGCCAGCAGTTCCAACTCGGGGGGTAACTATGGCTACACCTTC. Amino acid sequence: CASSSNSGGNYGYTF.

The rearrangement joins TRBV30 to TRBJ1-1; unclear D gene. Trimming pared 8 bases from V and 2 bases from J, leaving 15 bases between. CDR1 and CDR2 (germline): GTSNPN, SVGIG (reference sequence). The CDR3 loop spans 13 amino acids. In nucleotides, the CDR3 is TGTGCCCGGAATGAGGGTGGTAACACTGAAGCTTTCTTT. This sequence encodes CARNEGGNTEAFF.

V gene TRBV18 combines with J gene TRBJ1-3; maybe TRBD1 (6 bases). Trimming pared 2 bases from V and 1 base from J, leaving 6 bases between. CDR3 size: 14 residues. Germline CDR1 reads KGHSH; CDR2 reads LQKENI. CDR3 sequence (DNA): TGTGCCAGCTCACCAAGGGGGTCTGGAAACACCATATATTTT. Residues: CASSPRGSGNTIYF.

This chain connects TRBV6-6 to TRBJ2-1; a possible D gene is TRBD1 (5 bases). The CDR3 is 17 amino acids. V lost 5 bases and J 0 bases, leaving 17 bases between the germline ends. Germline CDR1 is MNHNY and CDR2 is SVGAGI (reference sequence). The CDR3 sequence is CASSRSRDLYSYNEQFF. The CDR3 DNA follows: TGTGCCAGCAGTCGGTCCAGGGATCTCTACTCCTACAATGAGCAGTTCTTC.

The V and J genes are TRBV6-1 and TRBJ1-2; D ambiguous. The V gene's germline CDR1 is MNHNS and CDR2 SASEGT. The CDR3 spans 12 residues. The V end was cut by 3 bases, the J end by 4 bases, with 6 bases between. CDR3 in DNA: TGTGCCAGCAGTGATCTAGGCTATGGCTACACCTTC. Translating gives CASSDLGYGYTF.

V gene TRBV3-1 (or the pseudogene TRBV3-2) combines with J gene TRBJ2-3, with D possibly TRBD2 on 6 matching bases. The CDR3 is 13 amino acids. V shed 4 bases and J shed 5 bases, with 10 bases lying between them. In germline, CDR1 is LGHDT, CDR2 YNNKEL (reference sequence). The CDR3 DNA follows: TGTGCCAGCAGCCGAGGAGGGTTAGATACGCAGTATTTT. This codes for CASSRGGLDTQYF.

The chain employs TRBV18 and TRBJ2-7; 9 positions match TRBD1. The CDR3 loop spans 17 amino acids. The trim removed 0 bases at V and 2 bases at J, leaving 8 bases unmatched. Germline V lookup: CDR1 KGHSH, CDR2 LQKENI. Written as DNA, the CDR3 is TGTGCCAGCTCACCACCATCAGGGGGACAGGGAGCCTACGAGCAGTACTTC. This encodes CASSPPSGGQGAYEQYF.

V is TRBV5-1 and J is TRBJ1-1, with D possibly TRBD1 on 5 matching bases. The CDR3 runs 13 residues. The germline gives CDR1 SGHRS, CDR2 YFSETQ. V was trimmed by 4 bases and J by 5 bases, leaving 12 bases between them. The DNA for the CDR3 is TGCGCCAGCAGCGCCTATCGGACAACTGAAGCTTTCTTT. Amino acids: CASSAYRTTEAFF.

The V gene is TRBV28, the J gene TRBJ1-2; D remains unclear. Germline V lookup: CDR1 MDHEN, CDR2 SYDVKM. Between the trimmed V and J ends, which lost 5 bases and 7 bases, there was a span of 11 bases. The CDR3 sequence is 12 residues long. CDR3 amino acids: CASSRTVRGYTF. The DNA of the CDR3 is TGTGCCAGCAGTCGAACAGTCCGTGGCTACACCTTC.

V and J are TRBV2 and TRBJ2-3; D possibly corresponds to TRBD2 (6 bases). Trimming took 6 bases from V and 3 from J, leaving 13 bases between them. CDR1 is SNHLY and CDR2 is FYNNEI in the germline V gene. This CDR3 region has 14 residues. For the CDR3, the DNA is TGTGCCAGCAGACGGAGGGTTCGTACAGATACGCAGTATTTT. Protein product: CASRRRVRTDTQYF.